Presented here are 24 T cell receptor beta chains from one specimen sequenced in a study of T-cell memory formation after mild COVID-19. TCRdb independently ran MiXCR on the 5' RACE reads; one entry per CDR3 protein. The sample yields around 440,000 distinct CDR3 sequences, 18% seen once. Sequenced sample: PBMCs or a T cell subset sorted from them (not recorded which). The receptor source for this set is an adult woman who had mild COVID-19 (a few samples of this study predate the infection). Cell type and time point are not known.

This clonotype occurred a few times. The chain combines TRBV6-5 with TRBJ2-3; 8 bases are a match to TRBD2. The CDR3 is 15 residues long. V was clipped by 4 bases and J by 6 bases; unmatched bases: 9. Per the germline V gene, CDR1 is MNHEY and CDR2 is SVGAGI. Here the CDR3 reads CASSSLAGHADTQYF. CDR3 in DNA: TGTGCCAGCAGTTCCCTAGCGGGTCATGCTGATACGCAGTATTTT.

V is TRBV7-9 and J is TRBJ2-3; maybe TRBD2 (5 bases). The CDR3 loop spans 14 amino acids. V lost 2 bases, J lost 7 bases, and 13 bases lay in between. Germline-derived CDR1 and CDR2 are SEHNR and FQNEAQ (reference sequence). CDR3 in amino acids: CASSLSLARYTQYF. In DNA, the CDR3 is TGTGCCAGCAGCTTATCATTAGCGCGATATACGCAGTATTTT. The full variable domain, in which reference TRBV7-9 and TRBJ2-3 provide the parts outside the CDR3, is DTGVSQNPRHKITKRGQNVTFRCDPISEHNRLYWYRQTLGQGPEFLTYFQNEAQLEKSRLLSDRFSAERPKGSFSTLEIQRTEQGDSAMYLCASSLSLARYTQYFGPGTRLTVL.

This clonotype was counted a few times. The chain combines TRBV24-1 with TRBJ2-1; possibly TRBD2 for D (6 bases). The CDR3 runs 16 residues. V lost 4 bases and J lost 4, with 16 bases in between. CDR1 is KGHDR, CDR2 SFDVKD, per germline. In DNA form, the CDR3 reads TGTGCCACCAGTGACTTTAGCGGAGGCCGTTACAATGAGCAGTTCTTC. Translation gives CATSDFSGGRYNEQFF.

The chain couples TRBV7-2 to TRBJ2-7; 14 nucleotides agree with TRBD2. Germline-derived CDR1 and CDR2 are SGHTA and FQGNSA. The CDR3 spans 19 residues. With V trimmed by 3 bases and J by 3 bases, 13 bases remained unmatched. DNA for the CDR3: TGTGCCAGCAGCTTCTGGGGACTAGCGGGGGAAGGAACTTACTACGAGCAGTACTTC. It encodes CASSFWGLAGEGTYYEQYF.

This sequence joins TRBV4-1 and TRBJ1-1; D uncertain. Trimming took 3 bases from V and 0 from J, leaving 14 bases between them. CDR1 and CDR2 from the germline V gene are MGHRA and YSYEKL. CDR3 length equals 16 residues. CDR3 coding DNA: TGCGCCAGCAGCCAGGACCCCCCGGCCATGAACACTGAAGCTTTCTTT. Translated, it gives CASSQDPPAMNTEAFF.

This clonotype was found a few times. V gene TRBV7-9 combines with J gene TRBJ2-7, with 7 bases that match TRBD1. Germline CDR1 is SEHNR and CDR2 is FQNEAQ (reference sequence). This CDR3 is built from 14 residues. J was trimmed by 3 bases and V by 5 bases; bases with no gene match: 7. The CDR3 sequence is CASSPPGGVYEQYF. CDR3 coding DNA: TGTGCCAGCAGCCCCCCAGGGGGTGTCTACGAGCAGTACTTC.

The gene calls are TRBV7-2 and TRBJ2-3; no reliable D call. V was cut by 5 bases and J by 4 bases, with 16 bases left in between. Germline V gene lookup returns CDR1 SGHTA and CDR2 FQGNSA. CDR3 length: 15 residues. CDR3 coding DNA: TGTGCCAGCAGCGCGCAAAACCCGCTAGCAGATACGCAGTATTTT. Protein sequence: CASSAQNPLADTQYF.

This rearrangement joins TRBV4-2 to TRBJ2-5, with 14 nucleotides matching TRBD2. The V gene's germline CDR1 is LGHNA and CDR2 YNFKEQ. This CDR3 region has 16 residues. Germline trimming cut 4 bases from V and 2 bases from J; bases unmatched to any gene: 3. This CDR3 reads CASSPRTSGGQETQYF. The CDR3 DNA is TGTGCCAGCAGCCCCCGGACTAGCGGGGGGCAAGAGACCCAGTACTTC.

This clonotype was detected ten times or more. V and J are TRBV7-9 and TRBJ1-2; the match to TRBD1 covers 7 bases. CDR1 is SEHNR, CDR2 FQNEAQ, per germline (reference sequence). The CDR3 contains 16 residues. Unmatched junction bases numbered 11, after V lost 4 bases and J lost 3 bases. Here the CDR3 reads CASSSIDRDKHYGYTF. CDR3 nucleotide sequence: TGTGCCAGCAGCTCCATTGACAGGGATAAGCACTATGGCTACACCTTC.

V usage is TRBV19 and J usage is TRBJ2-7; possibly TRBD2 for D (5 bases). The CDR3 loop spans 13 amino acids. Per the germline V gene, CDR1 is LNHDA and CDR2 is SQIVND (reference sequence). Trimming took 8 bases from V and 1 from J, leaving 12 bases between them. CDR3 in amino acids: CASSGVGSYEQYF. The CDR3 DNA sequence: TGTGCCAGTTCCGGGGTAGGGTCCTACGAGCAGTACTTC.

The chain links TRBV20-1 to TRBJ1-2; D is undetermined. The CDR3 loop spans 12 amino acids. With 4 bases removed from V and 0 bases from J, the gap between germline ends came to 6 bases. Germline CDR1 DFQATT, CDR2 SNEGSKA (reference sequence). The CDR3 reads CSAKSTNYGYTF. The CDR3 DNA reads as TGCAGTGCTAAGTCGACTAACTATGGCTACACCTTC.

This clonotype occurred a few times. This chain joins TRBV5-1 and TRBJ1-1; tentative D call: TRBD1 (6 bases). CDR1 SGHRS and CDR2 YFSETQ come from the germline V gene. The CDR3 consists of 15 residues. The germline V and J ends were trimmed by 2 bases and 5 bases, with 16 bases remaining between them. The CDR3 coding sequence is TGCGCCAGCAGCTTACTTCTATTCCAGGGGACTGAAGCTTTCTTT. It encodes CASSLLLFQGTEAFF.

This clonotype was recorded many times. The rearrangement joins TRBV5-6 to TRBJ2-1; D may be TRBD1 or TRBD2 (5 bases each). The CDR3 length is 13 residues. V was pared by 3 bases and J by 5 bases, with 9 bases between. Germline CDR1 reads SGHDT; CDR2 reads YYEEEE. Here the CDR3 reads CASSSGPNNEQFF. The DNA for the CDR3 is TGTGCCAGCAGCTCGGGACCCAACAATGAGCAGTTCTTC. The whole variable domain, remainder taken from reference TRBV5-6 and TRBJ2-1, is DAGVTQSPTHLIKTRGQQVTLRCSPKSGHDTVSWYQQALGQGPQFIFQYYEEEERQRGNFPDRFSGHQFPNYSSELNVNALLLGDSALYLCASSSGPNNEQFFGPGTRLTVL.

This clonotype appeared a few times. This chain uses TRBV24-1 with TRBJ2-1; D tentatively reads TRBD1 or TRBD2 (6 bases each). The CDR3 is 14 residues long. V dropped 8 bases and J dropped 8 bases, with 18 bases sitting between them. Germline V lookup: CDR1 KGHDR, CDR2 SFDVKD. CDR3 sequence (DNA): TGTGCCACCATGTCTTCTGGGGGGCAACATGAGCAGTTCTTC. Its protein is CATMSSGGQHEQFF.

The genes are TRBV7-9 and TRBJ1-1; D ambiguous. Germline V CDR1 and CDR2: SEHNR, FQNEAQ (reference sequence). The CDR3 covers 14 residues. Between the trimmed V and J ends, which lost 1 base and 5 bases, there was a span of 11 bases. CDR3 in amino acids: CASSLEVRETEAFF. CDR3 nucleotide sequence: TGTGCCAGCAGCTTAGAAGTCAGAGAGACTGAAGCTTTCTTT.

Remarks on this clonotype: This CDR3 is missing its conserved last phenylalanine or tryptophan, likely due to a read error. CDR3 nucleotides: TGTGCCACAACCCCGAATGGGGGTAATAGGGACACTGAAGCTTTCTTG. Translated, it gives CATTPNGGNRDTEAFL. The genes are TRBV19 and TRBJ1-1; tentative D call: TRBD1 (5 bases). V lost 10 bases and J lost 3, with 24 bases in between. Germline V lookup: CDR1 LNHDA, CDR2 SQIVND (reference sequence). The CDR3 runs to 16 residues.

V usage is TRBV5-6 and J usage is TRBJ2-5, with 7 bases that match TRBD2. Unmatched junction bases numbered 11, after V lost 4 bases and J lost 5 bases. In germline, CDR1 is SGHDT, CDR2 YYEEEE. The CDR3 is 15 residues long. The CDR3 DNA is TGTGCCAGCAGCCCCGGACTAGTCCCTCGGGAGACCCAGTACTTC. Protein: CASSPGLVPRETQYF.

This clonotype was picked up a small number of times. This rearrangement joins TRBV6-6 to TRBJ2-7; D uncertain. Germline values: CDR1 MNHNY, CDR2 SVGAGI (reference sequence). The CDR3 spans 16 residues. Trimming removed 0 bases at V and 0 bases at J, with 12 bases between. CDR3 sequence: CASSYSSKVISYEQYF. The CDR3 DNA reads TGTGCCAGCAGTTACTCCAGCAAGGTTATCTCCTACGAGCAGTACTTC.

The chain employs TRBV20-1 and TRBJ2-6; D gene uncertain. The ends were cut back, 6 bases at V and 1 base at J, with 7 bases in the middle. The germline V gene has CDR1 DFQATT and CDR2 SNEGSKA (reference sequence). The CDR3 totals 13 residues. The CDR3 coding sequence is TGCAGTGCGCATAGATCTGGGGCCAACGTCCTGACTTTC. This gives the protein CSAHRSGANVLTF.

The chain combines TRBV28 with TRBJ1-4, with 7 bases that match TRBD1. The length of the CDR3 is 13 residues. Germline lookup yields CDR1 MDHEN and CDR2 SYDVKM. J lost 12 bases, V lost 2 bases, and 6 bases had no gene match. The CDR3 loop reads CASSLTLGTELFF. CDR3 coding DNA: TGTGCCAGCAGTTTAACCCTTGGGACAGAACTGTTTTTT.

This clonotype was found a few times. In DNA, the CDR3 is TGTGCCAGCAGCTTGGCAAGACTAGCGGGAGAATCCGGGTCAGATACGCAGTATTTT. This codes for CASSLARLAGESGSDTQYF. This rearrangement joins TRBV5-6 to TRBJ2-3; TRBD2 matches at 12 bases. The germline V gene encodes CDR1 SGHDT and CDR2 YYEEEE. Trimming removed 0 bases from V and 4 bases from J; junction bases left unmatched: 12. There are 19 residues in the CDR3.

The gene calls are TRBV18 and TRBJ2-7; the D call may be TRBD1 or TRBD2 (5 bases each). The CDR3 spans 13 residues. Between the trimmed V and J ends, which lost 3 bases and 4 bases, there was a span of 10 bases. CDR1 and CDR2 from the germline V gene are KGHSH and LQKENI. The CDR3 sequence: CASSPTGAYEQYF. CDR3 bases: TGTGCCAGCTCACCCACCGGGGCATACGAGCAGTACTTC.

This clonotype was detected only a few times. The J gene is TRBJ1-5, the V gene TRBV6-2 or TRBV6-3, with 8 bases matching TRBD1. The CDR3 runs 14 residues. Germline CDR1 is MNHEY and CDR2 is SVGEGT. V lost 10 bases and J lost 6; bases outside the gene matches: 11. CDR3 bases: TGTGCCACCCAACCCCGACAGGGGACTCAGCCCCAGCATTTT. Translated, it gives CATQPRQGTQPQHF.

This clonotype has a handful of counts. V and J are TRBV29-1 and TRBJ2-2; 9 nucleotides match TRBD1. The J segment lost 7 bases and the V segment lost 4 bases, leaving 7 bases of the junction unmatched. Per germline, CDR1 SQVTM and CDR2 ANQGSEA. The length of the CDR3 is 14 residues. The CDR3 region has the DNA TGCAGCGTTGGTAGGACAGGGGCTATCGGGGAGCTGTTTTTT. Its translation: CSVGRTGAIGELFF.